This T cell receptor beta chain appears in the sequencing data of a study of cytomegalovirus exposure and HLA in healthy donors. Separate from the approximately 650-subject first cohort, the 120-subject validation cohort was the one that the donors belonged to. In the case of this clone: Antigen: not known.

Findings and limits, study-wide: Researchers catalogued about 150 TCR beta chains as cytomegalovirus-associated.

With 6 bases removed from V and 1 base from J, the gap between germline ends came to 15 bases. CDR3 length: 15 amino acids. CDR1 and CDR2 (germline): MNHNS, SASEGT. Profiling relied on immunoSEQ multiplex PCR, and the TCRdb table lists in-frame clones only, not all of them. The sample lists around 150,000 clones; roughly 86% were seen once. The TCR comes from a woman aged 18-29 years in good health and CMV-seropositive. The sequenced sample was PBMCs. This chain joins TRBV6-1 and TRBJ1-1; D ambiguous. The CDR3: CASRHREGRNTEAFF. The DNA of the CDR3 is TGTGCCAGCAGACACCGGGAAGGAAGGAACACTGAAGCTTTCTTT.